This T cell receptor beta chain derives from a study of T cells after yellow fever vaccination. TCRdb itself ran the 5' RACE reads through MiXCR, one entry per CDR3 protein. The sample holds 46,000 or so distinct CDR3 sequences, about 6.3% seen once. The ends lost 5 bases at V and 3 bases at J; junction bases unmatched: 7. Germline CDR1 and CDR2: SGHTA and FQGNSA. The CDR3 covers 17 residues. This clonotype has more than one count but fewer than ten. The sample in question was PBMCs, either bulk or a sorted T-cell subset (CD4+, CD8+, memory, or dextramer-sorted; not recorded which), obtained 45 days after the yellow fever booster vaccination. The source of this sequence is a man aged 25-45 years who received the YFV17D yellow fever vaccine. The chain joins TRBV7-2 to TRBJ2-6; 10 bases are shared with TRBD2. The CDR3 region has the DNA TGTGCCAGCAGCGGGGTAGCGGGAGGACTTGGGGCCAACGTCCTGACTTTC. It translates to CASSGVAGGLGANVLTF.